The rows below give T cell receptor beta chains drawn from one sample of a study of immune evolution from preneoplasia to lung adenocarcinoma. Only in-frame clones appear in the TCRdb table, and some are missing; sequencing was by immunoSEQ multiplex PCR. Here the sample spans around 5,400 clones, 55% to 70% being singletons. The sequencing input was FFPE adjacent normal lung tissue. These receptors were collected from a person aged 80 or over with lung adenocarcinoma. CDR3s leave out the opening cysteine and the closing phenylalanine or tryptophan.

J,V,CDR3
TRBJ2-7,TRBV25-1,ASSELGRAGAYEQY
TRBJ1-6,TRBV10-3,AIRGNEGSYNSPLH
TRBJ1-5,TRBV6-5,ASSYSRGGDQPQH
TRBJ1-5,TRBV9,ASSVGAGNQPQH
TRBJ2-7,TRBV11-2,ASSLGPDSSYEQY
TRBJ1-1,TRBV11-3,ASSYDGNTEAF
TRBJ2-7,TRBV28,ASSRTPYEQY
TRBJ2-7,TRBV7-2,ASSLRTSGDEQY
TRBJ1-1,TRBV7-2,ASSLEGIWGTEAF
TRBJ2-2,TRBV23-1,ASSQDRGRDTGELF
TRBJ1-1,TRBV10-3,AISEGAILLNTEAF
TRBJ1-6,TRBV7-2,ASSLEGGVSSSPLH
TRBJ1-5,TRBV30,AWRGEASNQPQH
TRBJ1-5,TRBV28,ASRRGAGQPQH
TRBJ1-3,TRBV2,ASRELISGNTIY
TRBJ2-6,TRBV28,ASSLEGRSGANVLT
TRBJ1-2,TRBV13,ASSLGGGASNYGYT
TRBJ1-2,TRBV29-1,SVEEDEGIYGYT
TRBJ1-5,TRBV7-8,ASSLGRTGINQPQH
TRBJ2-2,TRBV30,AWNPTGGYTGELF
TRBJ2-2,TRBV7-9,ASSLAYSKNTGELF
TRBJ1-1,TRBV5-1,ASSLAGAAEAF
TRBJ2-1,TRBV7-9,ASSWGQEQF
TRBJ1-4,TRBV6-1,ASLGTGGEKLF
TRBJ1-6,TRBV2,ASSETPNSPLH
TRBJ2-7,TRBV27,ASSSPSGGSYEQY
TRBJ2-1,TRBV4-3,ASSQEERGGREQF
TRBJ2-5,TRBV11-2,ASSWGGQVMQY
TRBJ2-1,TRBV27,ASSPSGPHGNEQF
TRBJ1-2,TRBV29-1,SVSRGADGYT
TRBJ2-5,TRBV9,ASSVGDSRKTQY
TRBJ1-5,TRBV7-2,ASSLESSNQPQH
TRBJ1-5,TRBV28,ASSTGTMGNQPQH
TRBJ2-1,TRBV4-1,ASSQVAGDYNEQF
TRBJ1-6,TRBV6-6,ASSAVRDNSPLH
TRBJ2-5,TRBV20-1,SARVGETQY
TRBJ1-2,TRBV29-1,SVERPDRYGYT
TRBJ2-3,TRBV7-8,ASSVPGPSEDTQY
TRBJ1-2,TRBV18,ASSPLLGSGYT
TRBJ1-2,TRBV7-9,AGHTGGRLNYGYT
TRBJ1-6,TRBV2,ASSFGNSPLH
TRBJ1-2,TRBV28,ASSLLGTDYGYT
TRBJ2-3,TRBV7-6,ASSRGLEDTQY
TRBJ1-5,TRBV7-9,ASSLGQDFEPQH
TRBJ2-3,TRBV7-3,ASSLIGNTDTQY
TRBJ2-7,TRBV13,ASSLRAAGPYEQY
TRBJ1-2,TRBV6-1,ATYRMGGDNYGYT
TRBJ1-5,TRBV7-2,ASSFDNSNQPQH
TRBJ1-3,TRBV19,ASMDRGDRNTIY
TRBJ2-5,TRBV30,AWSPWERGTQETQY
TRBJ1-1,TRBV11-2,ASSFDRDFEAF
TRBJ1-1,TRBV11-3,ASSAGQGEENTEAF
TRBJ2-1,TRBV7-2,ASSSRFGSGDNEQF
TRBJ2-1,TRBV5-4,ASSFGGGSYNEQF
TRBJ2-3,TRBV20-1,SAQLADTQY
TRBJ2-3,TRBV2,ASSEVGGLGTDTQY
TRBJ1-2,TRBV10-3,AISSFTGFANYGYT
TRBJ1-2,TRBV5-1,ASSPEGQNYGYT